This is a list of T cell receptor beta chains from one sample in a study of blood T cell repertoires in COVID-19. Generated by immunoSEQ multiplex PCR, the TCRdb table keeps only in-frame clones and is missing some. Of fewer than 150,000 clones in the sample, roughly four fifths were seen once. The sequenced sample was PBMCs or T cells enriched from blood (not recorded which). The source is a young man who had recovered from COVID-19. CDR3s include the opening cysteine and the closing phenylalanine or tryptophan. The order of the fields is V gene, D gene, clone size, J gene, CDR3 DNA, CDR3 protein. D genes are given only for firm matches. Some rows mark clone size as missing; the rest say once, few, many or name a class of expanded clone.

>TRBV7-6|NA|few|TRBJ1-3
TGTGCCAGCAGCTTAGCATCGGGCTCTGGAAACACCATATATTTT
CASSLASGSGNTIYF
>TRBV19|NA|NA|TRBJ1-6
TGTGCCAGTAGTATATTCGGGCGGGGGCGCAATTCACCCCTCCACTTT
CASSIFGRGRNSPLHF
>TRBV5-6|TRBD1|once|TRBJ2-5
TGTGCCAGCAGCTTGGGGGACAGACTACTCCAAGAGACCCAGTACTTC
CASSLGDRLLQETQYF
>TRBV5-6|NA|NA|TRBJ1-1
TGTGCCAGCAGCTTGACCCGAAGGCAGGTTATGAACACTGAAGCTTTCTTT
CASSLTRRQVMNTEAFF
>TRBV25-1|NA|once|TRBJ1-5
TGTGCCAGCAGTGAATCCCGCGGGGAGGGGTTAAATCAGCCCCAGCATTTT
CASSESRGEGLNQPQHF
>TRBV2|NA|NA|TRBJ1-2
TGTGCCAGCAGTGAACTGGGACAAATTAACTATGGCTACACCTTC
CASSELGQINYGYTF
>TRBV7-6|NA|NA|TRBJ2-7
TGTGCCAGCAGCGGCGAGGGCGGGGAGCAGTACTTC
CASSGEGGEQYF
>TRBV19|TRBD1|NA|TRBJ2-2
TGTGCCAGTAGTGAGGGGACAGTTAGGGCAGTAACGTACACCGGGGAGCTGTTTTTT
CASSEGTVRAVTYTGELFF
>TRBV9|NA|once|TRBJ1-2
TGTGCCAGCAGCGTAGATATGGGGCGCGACTATGGCTACACCTTC
CASSVDMGRDYGYTF
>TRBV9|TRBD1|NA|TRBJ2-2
TGTGCCAGCAGCGGGACAGGGCCCGCCGGGGAGCTGTTTTTT
CASSGTGPAGELFF
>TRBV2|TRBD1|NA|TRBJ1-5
TGTGCCAGCAGCGGACAGGGTAGCAATCAGCCCCAGCATTTT
CASSGQGSNQPQHF
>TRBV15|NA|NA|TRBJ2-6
TGTGCCACCACGACGCCTCTAGGCTCTGGGGCCAACGTCCTGACTTTC
CATTTPLGSGANVLTF
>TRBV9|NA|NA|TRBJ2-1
TGTGCCAGCAGTGAAACAGGGAACTCCTACAATGAGCAGTTCTTC
CASSETGNSYNEQFF
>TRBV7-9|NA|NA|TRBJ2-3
TGTGCCAGCAGCTTAGACAGGGACACAGATACGCAGTATTTT
CASSLDRDTDTQYF
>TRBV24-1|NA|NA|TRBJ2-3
TGTGCCACCAGTACCACAGGGTTAGGGACAGATACGCAGTATTTT
CATSTTGLGTDTQYF
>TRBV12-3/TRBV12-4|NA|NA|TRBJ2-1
TGTGCCAGCAGGGGAGAAGGTGAGCAGTTCTTC
CASRGEGEQFF
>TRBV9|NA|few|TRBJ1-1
TGTGCCAGCAGCGTATCTATGAACACTGAAGCTTTCTTT
CASSVSMNTEAFF
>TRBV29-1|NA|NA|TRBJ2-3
TGCAGCGTTGTGATGGCGGGACCCACAGATACGCAGTATTTT
CSVVMAGPTDTQYF
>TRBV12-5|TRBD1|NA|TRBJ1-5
TGTGCTAGTGGTTTGAAGAAAGGGGGCGATCAGCCCCAGCATTTT
CASGLKKGGDQPQHF
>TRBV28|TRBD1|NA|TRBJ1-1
TGTGCCAGCAGTTTAGACAGGGGAAACACTGAAGCTTTCTTT
CASSLDRGNTEAFF
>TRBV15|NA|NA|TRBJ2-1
TGTGCCACCAGCCTTTGGGAGCGCAATGAGCAGTTCTTC
CATSLWERNEQFF
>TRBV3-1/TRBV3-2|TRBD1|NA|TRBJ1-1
TGTGCCAGCAGCCCGACGGGACAGTGGATGAACACTGAAGCTTTCTTT
CASSPTGQWMNTEAFF
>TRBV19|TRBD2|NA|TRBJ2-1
TGTGCCAGTAGTTATGGACTAGCGGGAGGGCCGGATGAGCAGTTCTTC
CASSYGLAGGPDEQFF
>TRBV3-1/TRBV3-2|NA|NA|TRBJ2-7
TGTGCCAGCAGCCCCTTTGGAGGGATCTCCTACGAGCAGTACTTC
CASSPFGGISYEQYF
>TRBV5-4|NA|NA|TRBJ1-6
TGTGCCAGCAGCTTGGCCGGGATCGATTCACCCCTCCACTTT
CASSLAGIDSPLHF
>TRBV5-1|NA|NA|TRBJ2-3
TGCGCCAGCAGCTTGGCCCTTACAGGAGATACGCAGTATTTT
CASSLALTGDTQYF
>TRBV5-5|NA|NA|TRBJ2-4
TGTGCCAGCAGTCCAGCTGTGGCGGGGATATTAGCCAAAAACATTCAGTACTTC
CASSPAVAGILAKNIQYF
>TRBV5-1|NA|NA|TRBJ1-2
TGCGCCAGCAGCTTGGTGGAGAGCAGTCCCTATGGCTACACCTTC
CASSLVESSPYGYTF
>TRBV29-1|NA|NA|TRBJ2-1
TGCAGCGTTGAGCCGCAATTTCGCCGCGGTGAGCAGTTCTTC
CSVEPQFRRGEQFF
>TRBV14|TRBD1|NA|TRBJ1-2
TGTGCCAGCAGCCAAGCCGGGACAGGGGTAAATGGCTACACCTTC
CASSQAGTGVNGYTF
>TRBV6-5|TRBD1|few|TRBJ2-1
TGTGCCAGCAGTTACGGGCAGGGGGCAACGGATGAGCAGTTCTTC
CASSYGQGATDEQFF
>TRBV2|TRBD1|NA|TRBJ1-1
TGTGCCAGCAGCGGACAGGGTCTAGGTGAAGCTTTCTTT
CASSGQGLGEAFF
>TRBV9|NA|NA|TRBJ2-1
TGTGCCAGCGGGAGCTACAATGAGCAGTTCTTC
CASGSYNEQFF
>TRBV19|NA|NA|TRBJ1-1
TGTGCCAGTAGCGATGGGACACCGTCCTCTGAAGCTTTCTTT
CASSDGTPSSEAFF
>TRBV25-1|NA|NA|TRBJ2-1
TGTGCCAGCAGTGGAATCCCGGGGCAGTTCTTC
CASSGIPGQFF